A single sample is the source of the 18 T cell receptor beta chains below, sequenced in a study of blood T cell repertoires in COVID-19. Here immunoSEQ multiplex PCR was the method, and the copy in TCRdb shows in-frame clones only, minus some. This sample has about 260,000 clones; roughly 88% occur once, and the top ten carry about a tenth. The specimen sequenced was peripheral blood. The receptors come from a woman in her sixties or seventies with COVID-19, enrolled during active disease.

This chain uses TRBV15 with TRBJ1-3; D is possibly TRBD1 (5 bases). The CDR3 spans 19 residues. V lost 3 bases to trimming and J lost 4 bases, with 25 bases between them. The germline gives CDR1 LNHNV, CDR2 YYDKDF (reference sequence). The CDR3 DNA reads as TGTGCCACCAGCAGGGGGGGGTTACCGGGATCTAGCCTGGGAAACACCATATATTTT. This codes for CATSRGGLPGSSLGNTIYF.

This rearrangement joins TRBV14 to TRBJ2-5; TRBD2 agrees at 10 bases. The germline CDR1 and CDR2 sequences are SGHDN and FVKESK. There are 16 residues in the CDR3. Germline trimming cut 3 bases from V and 2 bases from J; bases unmatched to any gene: 6. In nucleotides, the CDR3 is TGTGCCAGCAGCCACCCGGGACTAGCGAGACAAGAGACCCAGTACTTC. It encodes CASSHPGLARQETQYF.

The V and J genes are TRBV5-1 and TRBJ2-1; possibly TRBD2 for D (6 bases). The CDR3 is made up of 14 amino acids. Germline V gene data show CDR1 as SGHRS and CDR2 as YFSETQ. The ends were cut back, 4 bases at V and 5 bases at J, with 13 bases in the middle. The CDR3 DNA follows: TGCGCCAGCAGCCAGGGCGGAGGGGACAATGAGCAGTTCTTC. This gives the protein CASSQGGGDNEQFF.

The gene calls are TRBV21-1 and TRBJ1-1; the table's D call, TRBD1, has no DNA check behind it. TRBV21-1 is recorded as a pseudogene. The CDR3 sequence is 15 residues long. DNA of the CDR3: TGTGCCAGCAGCAAAGGAGGACAAAAGAACACTGAAGCTTTCTTT. Amino acids: CASSKGGQKNTEAFF.

The chain recombines TRBV6-1 with TRBJ1-1; D is uncertain. Looked up from germline, CDR1 is MNHNS and CDR2 is SASEGT. V was trimmed by 1 base and J by 7 bases, leaving 16 bases between them. This CDR3 has 15 amino acids. The CDR3 spells CASSEVNSATDEAFF. CDR3 in DNA: TGTGCCAGCAGTGAAGTTAATTCAGCCACAGATGAAGCTTTCTTT.

The rearrangement uses TRBV5-1 and TRBJ2-3; a weak D match, TRBD2 (6 bases). The V gene's germline CDR1 is SGHRS and CDR2 YFSETQ. CDR3 length equals 15 residues. V lost 3 bases and J 3 bases, leaving 14 bases between the germline ends. The CDR3 region is CASSYERRGTDTQYF. The CDR3 DNA sequence: TGCGCCAGCAGCTACGAGCGGAGGGGAACAGATACGCAGTATTTT.

This chain joins TRBV28 and TRBJ1-3; D call uncertain. CDR1 MDHEN and CDR2 SYDVKM come from the germline V gene. Trimming cost V 3 bases and J 0 bases, with 12 bases left between them. This CDR3 contains 16 residues. This CDR3 is CASSLQVPVSGNTIYF. CDR3 coding DNA: TGTGCCAGCAGTTTGCAGGTTCCGGTCTCTGGAAACACCATATATTTT.

A note on this clone: Mismatch with germline at one junction end may stem from a read error. The V gene is TRBV28, the J gene TRBJ2-7; 14 nucleotides agree with TRBD2. CDR3 size: 14 residues. Germline-derived CDR1 and CDR2 are MDHEN and SYDVKM. In DNA, the CDR3 is TGTGCCACCTCAGCCGGGACTAGCGGGAGACGGTACCGCTTC. It is translated as CATSAGTSGRRYRF.

CDR3 residues: CASSSLGGSGRATDTQYF. CDR3 nucleotides: TGTGCCAGCAGCTCCCTGGGGGGTAGCGGGAGGGCCACAGATACGCAGTATTTT. The chain is built from TRBV13 and TRBJ2-3; 11 positions agree with TRBD2. V lost 4 bases, J lost 2 bases, and 11 bases stayed unmatched. Germline V gene lookup returns CDR1 PRHDT and CDR2 FYEKMQ (reference sequence). This CDR3 comprises 18 residues.

CDR3 in DNA: TGTGCCACCAGTGCCACCGGACTAGCGGGTCGGGAGACCCAGTACTTC. Encoded protein: CATSATGLAGRETQYF. V is TRBV24-1 and J is TRBJ2-5; TRBD2 matches at 11 bases. Trimming removed 5 bases from V and 5 bases from J; junction bases left unmatched: 9. This CDR3 is built from 16 residues. The germline V gene encodes CDR1 KGHDR and CDR2 SFDVKD.

The genes are TRBV4-2 and TRBJ2-1, with 13 bases fitting TRBD2. The CDR3 length is 15 residues. The V gene end was trimmed by 1 base and the J gene end by 8 bases; junction bases not matched to a gene: 2. CDR1 LGHNA and CDR2 YNFKEQ come from the germline V gene. CDR3: CASSQGLAGGHEQFF. The CDR3 DNA is TGTGCCAGCAGCCAAGGACTAGCGGGAGGTCATGAGCAGTTCTTC.

V is TRBV5-4 and J is TRBJ2-7; TRBD2 matches 9 bases. This CDR3 region has 14 residues. The germline CDR1 and CDR2 sequences are SGHNT and YYREEE (reference sequence). Losses at the gene ends were 5 bases for V and 4 bases for J; bases not matched to a gene: 7. DNA for the CDR3: TGTGCCAGCAGTCGCGGGAGGGCGGGATACGAGCAGTACTTC. It codes for CASSRGRAGYEQYF.

The rearrangement joins TRBV29-1 to TRBJ1-6; D unclear. V was trimmed by 5 bases and J by 7 bases, leaving 6 bases between them. This CDR3 comprises 11 residues. Germline V CDR1 and CDR2: SQVTM, ANQGSEA. The CDR3 sequence is CSVPTNSPLHF. CDR3 nucleotide sequence: TGCAGCGTTCCTACCAATTCACCCCTCCACTTT. Supplemented by reference TRBV29-1 and TRBJ1-6, the full variable domain reads SAVISQKPSRDICQRGTSLTIQCQVDSQVTMMFWYRQQPGQSLTLIATANQGSEATYESGFVIDKFPISRPNLTFSTLTVSNMSPEDSSIYLCSVPTNSPLHFGNGTRLTVT.

The chain employs TRBV9 and TRBJ1-4; D is unclear. The length of the CDR3 is 14 residues. Germline V lookup: CDR1 SGDLS, CDR2 YYNGEE. V was clipped by 2 bases and J by 4 bases, with 9 bases between them. The CDR3, as DNA: TGTGCCAGCAGCGTGGGCAGCATTAATGAAAAACTGTTTTTT. This codes for CASSVGSINEKLFF.

This clone was seen a handful of times. The V call is TRBV6-5, the J call TRBJ2-7; a possible D gene is TRBD2 (6 bases). This CDR3 has 15 amino acids. The germline V gene has CDR1 MNHEY and CDR2 SVGAGI. V gave up 0 bases and J gave up 3 bases, with 12 bases separating them. The DNA for the CDR3 is TGTGCCAGCAGTTACTCGGAGGGAGGAGTCTACGAGCAGTACTTC. This codes for CASSYSEGGVYEQYF.

This rearrangement joins TRBV5-4 to TRBJ2-2; 8 nucleotides agree with TRBD2. CDR3 length: 17 amino acids. J was trimmed by 0 bases and V by 1 base; bases with no gene match: 5. Germline V CDR1 and CDR2: SGHNT, YYREEE (reference sequence). This CDR3 is CASSLSAGGANTGELFF. The DNA for the CDR3 is TGTGCCAGCAGCTTGAGTGCGGGAGGAGCGAACACCGGGGAGCTGTTTTTT.

The gene calls are TRBV6-1 and TRBJ1-1, with unresolved D. Trimming pared 2 bases from V and 4 bases from J, leaving 14 bases between. Germline values: CDR1 MNHNS, CDR2 SASEGT. There are 15 residues in the CDR3. The CDR3 coding sequence is TGTGCCAGCAGTGAATTTAGTCAGGTCGTCACTGAAGCTTTCTTT. Its protein product is CASSEFSQVVTEAFF.

This clone occurred once. Written as DNA, the CDR3 is TGTGCCAGCAGCATTGGGACTTTGAACACCGGGGAGCTGTTTTTT. This gives the protein CASSIGTLNTGELFF. The V call is TRBV5-5, the J call TRBJ2-2, with D tentatively TRBD2 (6 bases). CDR1 and CDR2 from the germline V gene are SGHKS and YYEKEE (reference sequence). The CDR3 length is 15 residues. V was shortened by 4 bases and J by 1 base, with 11 bases between the two germline ends.